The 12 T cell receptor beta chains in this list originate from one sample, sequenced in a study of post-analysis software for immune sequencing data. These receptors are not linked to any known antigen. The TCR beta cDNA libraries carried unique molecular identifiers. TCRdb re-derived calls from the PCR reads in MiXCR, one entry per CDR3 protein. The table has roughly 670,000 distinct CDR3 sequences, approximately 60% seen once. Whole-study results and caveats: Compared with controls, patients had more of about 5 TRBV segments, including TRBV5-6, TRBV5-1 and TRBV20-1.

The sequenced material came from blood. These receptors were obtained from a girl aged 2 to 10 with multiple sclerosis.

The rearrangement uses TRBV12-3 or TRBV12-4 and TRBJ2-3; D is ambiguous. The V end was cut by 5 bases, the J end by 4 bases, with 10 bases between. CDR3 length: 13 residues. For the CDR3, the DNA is TGTGCCAGCAGTAATGGGCTTGCAGATACGCAGTATTTT. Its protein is CASSNGLADTQYF.

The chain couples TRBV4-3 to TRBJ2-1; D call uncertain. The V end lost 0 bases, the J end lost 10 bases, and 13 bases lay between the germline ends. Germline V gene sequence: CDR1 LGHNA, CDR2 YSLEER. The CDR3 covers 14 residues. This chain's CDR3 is CASSQDVGQVEQFF. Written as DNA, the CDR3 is TGCGCCAGCAGCCAAGATGTGGGTCAGGTAGAGCAGTTCTTC.

The CDR3 is CSASMSGTASTDTQYF. CDR3 in DNA: TGCAGTGCTAGCATGTCCGGGACTGCTAGCACAGATACGCAGTATTTT. The rearrangement joins TRBV20-1 to TRBJ2-3; D may be TRBD2 (6 bases). Per germline, CDR1 DFQATT and CDR2 SNEGSKA (reference sequence). V was pared by 3 bases and J by 0 bases, with 16 bases between. This CDR3 is built from 16 residues.

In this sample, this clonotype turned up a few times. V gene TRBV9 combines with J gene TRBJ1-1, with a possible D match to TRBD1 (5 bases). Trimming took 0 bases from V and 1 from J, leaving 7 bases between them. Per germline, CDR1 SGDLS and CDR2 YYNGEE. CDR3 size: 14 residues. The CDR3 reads CASSVGDRNTEAFF. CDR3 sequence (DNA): TGTGCCAGCAGCGTAGGAGACAGGAACACTGAAGCTTTCTTT. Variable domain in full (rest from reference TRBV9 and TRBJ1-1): DSGVTQTPKHLITATGQRVTLRCSPRSGDLSVYWYQQSLDQGLQFLIQYYNGEERAKGNILERFSAQQFPDLHSELNLSSLELGDSALYFCASSVGDRNTEAFFGQGTRLTVV.

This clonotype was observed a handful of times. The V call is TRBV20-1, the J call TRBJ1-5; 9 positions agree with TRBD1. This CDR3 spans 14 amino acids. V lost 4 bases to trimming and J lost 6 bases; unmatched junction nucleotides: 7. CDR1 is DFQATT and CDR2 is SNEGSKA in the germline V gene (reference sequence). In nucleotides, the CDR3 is TGCAGTGCTACGGACAGGGGAGGAGGTCAGCCCCAGCATTTT. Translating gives CSATDRGGGQPQHF.

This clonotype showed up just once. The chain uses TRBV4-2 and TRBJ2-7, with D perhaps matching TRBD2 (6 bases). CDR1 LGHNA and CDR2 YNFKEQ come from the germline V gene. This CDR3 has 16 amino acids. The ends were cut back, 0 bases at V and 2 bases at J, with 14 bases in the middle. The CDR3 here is CASSQDIRESPYEQYF. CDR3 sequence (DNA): TGTGCCAGCAGCCAAGATATCCGGGAGAGTCCCTACGAGCAGTACTTC.

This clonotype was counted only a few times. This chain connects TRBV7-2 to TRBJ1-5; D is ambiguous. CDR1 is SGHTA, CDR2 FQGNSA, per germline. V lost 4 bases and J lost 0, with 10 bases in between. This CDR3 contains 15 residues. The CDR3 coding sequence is TGTGCCAGCAGCTCCAACGGGCATAGCAATCAGCCCCAGCATTTT. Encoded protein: CASSSNGHSNQPQHF. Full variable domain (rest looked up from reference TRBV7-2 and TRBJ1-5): GAGVSQSPSNKVTEKGKDVELRCDPISGHTALYWYRQSLGQGLEFLIYFQGNSAPDKSGLPSDRFSAERTGGSVSTLTIQRTQQEDSAVYLCASSSNGHSNQPQHFGDGTRLSIL.

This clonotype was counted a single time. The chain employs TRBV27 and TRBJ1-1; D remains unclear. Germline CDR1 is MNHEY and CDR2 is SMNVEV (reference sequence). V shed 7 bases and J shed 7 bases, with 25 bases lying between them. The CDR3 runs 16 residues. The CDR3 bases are TGTGCCAGCAAACTTGTATCCCTGGGGTTCTGGGGTGAAGCTTTCTTT. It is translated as CASKLVSLGFWGEAFF.

The CDR3 spells CASSLAQGTAETQYF. CDR3 DNA: TGCGCCAGCAGCTTGGCCCAGGGGACGGCGGAGACCCAGTACTTC. J is TRBJ2-7 and V is TRBV5-1; perhaps TRBD1 as D (6 bases). The J call is uncertain, as TRBJ2-5 better fits the DNA end. The CDR3 contains 15 residues. The germline CDR1 and CDR2 sequences are SGHRS and YFSETQ.

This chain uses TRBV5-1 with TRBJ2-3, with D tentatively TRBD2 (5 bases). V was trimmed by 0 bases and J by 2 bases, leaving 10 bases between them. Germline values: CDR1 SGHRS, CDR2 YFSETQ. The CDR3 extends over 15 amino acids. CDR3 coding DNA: TGCGCCAGCAGCTTGGAAGCGGTATTCACAGATACGCAGTATTTT. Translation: CASSLEAVFTDTQYF.

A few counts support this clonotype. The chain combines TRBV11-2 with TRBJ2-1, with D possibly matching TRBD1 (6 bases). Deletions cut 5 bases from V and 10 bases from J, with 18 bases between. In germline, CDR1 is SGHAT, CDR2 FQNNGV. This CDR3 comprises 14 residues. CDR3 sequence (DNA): TGTGCCAGCAGCCGACAGGTTTCCCAGGGGGAGCAGTTCTTC. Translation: CASSRQVSQGEQFF.

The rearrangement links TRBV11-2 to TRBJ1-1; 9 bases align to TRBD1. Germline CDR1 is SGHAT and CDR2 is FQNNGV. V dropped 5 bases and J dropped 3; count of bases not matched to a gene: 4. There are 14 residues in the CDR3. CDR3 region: CASSLDRGDTEAFF. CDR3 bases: TGTGCCAGCAGCCTTGACAGGGGGGACACTGAAGCTTTCTTT.